The sequence of this T cell receptor beta chain was determined in a study of shared clonotypes between healthy human individuals. Study-level points and caveats: Specimens sampled were limited to blood, with tissue repertoires likely differing.

From germline, CDR1 is SEHNR and CDR2 FQNEAQ (reference sequence). V lost 0 bases and J 5 bases, leaving 16 bases between the germline ends. The CDR3 runs to 16 residues. Several immunoSEQ plates received, in even portions, the genomic DNA of each subset. Here immunoSEQ multiplex PCR was the method, and the copy in TCRdb shows in-frame clones only, minus some. This sample has millions of clones, with approximately 94% found just once. Comment on this clone: Antigen specificity is unknown.

CD45RO negativity and positive selection for CCR7 defined naive CD8 cells, a population that excluded terminally differentiated effector memory CD45RA+ cells. The gene calls are TRBV7-9 and TRBJ1-2, with D perhaps matching TRBD1 (6 bases). The sequenced sample consisted of naive CD8+ T cells sorted from blood. The origin of this receptor is a young man in good health. DNA of the CDR3: TGTGCCAGCAGCTTAGCAGAAAGTACAGGGATGTATGGCTACACCTTC. It encodes CASSLAESTGMYGYTF.